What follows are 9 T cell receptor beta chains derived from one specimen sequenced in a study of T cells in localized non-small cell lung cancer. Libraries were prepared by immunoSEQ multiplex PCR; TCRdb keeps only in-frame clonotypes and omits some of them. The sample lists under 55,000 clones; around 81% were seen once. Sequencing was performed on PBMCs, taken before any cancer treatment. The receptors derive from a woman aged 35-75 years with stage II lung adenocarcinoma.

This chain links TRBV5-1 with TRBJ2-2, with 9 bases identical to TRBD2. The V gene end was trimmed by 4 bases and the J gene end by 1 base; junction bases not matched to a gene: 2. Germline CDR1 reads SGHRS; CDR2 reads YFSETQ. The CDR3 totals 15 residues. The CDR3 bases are TGCGCCAGCAGCAGACTAGCGGTGAACACCGGGGAGCTGTTTTTT. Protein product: CASSRLAVNTGELFF.

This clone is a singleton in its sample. The CDR3 reads CASTSDRGGSYNEQFF. CDR3 in DNA: TGTGCCAGTACCTCCGACAGGGGGGGCTCCTACAATGAGCAGTTCTTC. The chain joins TRBV6-6 to TRBJ2-1; 9 bases are a match to TRBD1. Germline CDR1 is MNHNY and CDR2 is SVGAGI (reference sequence). The CDR3 is 16 residues long. V shed 9 bases and J 0 bases; nucleotides not matched to a gene: 9.

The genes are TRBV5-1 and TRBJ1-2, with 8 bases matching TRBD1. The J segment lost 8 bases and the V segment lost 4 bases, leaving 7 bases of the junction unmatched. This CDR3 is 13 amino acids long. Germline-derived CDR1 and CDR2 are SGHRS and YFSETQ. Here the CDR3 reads CASSVGTGEGYTF. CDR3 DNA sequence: TGCGCCAGCAGCGTCGGGACAGGTGAAGGCTACACCTTC.

As DNA, the CDR3 is TGCGCCAGCATGGGTCAGGGGGCAAGGGATACGCAGTATTTT. This sequence encodes CASMGQGARDTQYF. This chain links TRBV5-1 with TRBJ2-3; 8 nucleotides line up with TRBD1. Germline loops: CDR1 SGHRS, CDR2 YFSETQ. The CDR3 has 14 residues. Germline trimming cut 6 bases from V and 6 bases from J; bases unmatched to any gene: 9.

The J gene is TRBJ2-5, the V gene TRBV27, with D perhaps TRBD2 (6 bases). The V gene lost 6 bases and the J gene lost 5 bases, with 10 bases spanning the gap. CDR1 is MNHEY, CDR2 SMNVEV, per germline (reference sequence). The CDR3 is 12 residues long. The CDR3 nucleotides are TGTGCCAGCAGCCCGGGGAGGGAGACCCAGTACTTC. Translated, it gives CASSPGRETQYF.

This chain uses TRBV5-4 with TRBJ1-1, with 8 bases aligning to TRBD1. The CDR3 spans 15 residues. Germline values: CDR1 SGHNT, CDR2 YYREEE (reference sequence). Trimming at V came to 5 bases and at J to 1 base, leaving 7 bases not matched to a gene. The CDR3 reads CASSTQGAGNTEAFF. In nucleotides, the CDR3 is TGTGCCAGCAGTACTCAGGGGGCCGGGAACACTGAAGCTTTCTTT.

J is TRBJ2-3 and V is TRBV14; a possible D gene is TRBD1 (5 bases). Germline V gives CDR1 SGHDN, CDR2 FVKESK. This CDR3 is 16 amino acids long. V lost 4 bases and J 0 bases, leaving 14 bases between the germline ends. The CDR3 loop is CASSPSTVLSTDTQYF. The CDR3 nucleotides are TGTGCCAGCAGCCCCTCGACAGTACTTAGCACAGATACGCAGTATTTT.

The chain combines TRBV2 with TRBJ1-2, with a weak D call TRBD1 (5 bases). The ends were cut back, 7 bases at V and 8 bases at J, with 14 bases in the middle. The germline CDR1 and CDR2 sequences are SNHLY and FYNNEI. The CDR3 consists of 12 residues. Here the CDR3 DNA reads TGTGCCAGCACTGCAGGGCCCAGCGGCTACACCTTC. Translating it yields CASTAGPSGYTF.

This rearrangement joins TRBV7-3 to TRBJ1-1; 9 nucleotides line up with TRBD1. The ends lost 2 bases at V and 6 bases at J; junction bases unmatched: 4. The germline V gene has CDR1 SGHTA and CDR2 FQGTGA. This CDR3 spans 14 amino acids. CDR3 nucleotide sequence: TGTGCCAGCAGCTTAGGACAGGGGAGCGCTGAAGCTTTCTTT. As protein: CASSLGQGSAEAFF.